Below are 26 T cell receptor beta chains sequenced from a single sample in a study of control samples from healthy donors and cancer patients. Using immunoSEQ multiplex PCR, the repertoire was profiled, and TCRdb retains in-frame clones only, with some absent. The repertoire holds 60,000 to 75,000 clones, with approximately 90% as singletons. Sequencing was done on a sample of PBMCs. The receptor source for this set is a man between 60 and 75 years old with colorectal cancer.

The gene calls are TRBV6-4 and TRBJ1-5; 7 bases fit TRBD1. Germline CDR1 reads MRHNA; CDR2 reads SNTAGT. The CDR3 is made up of 14 amino acids. V shed 6 bases, J shed 3 bases, and the junction held 5 bases outside the gene matches. CDR3 sequence: CASREGGFNQPQHF. The CDR3 DNA follows: TGTGCCAGCAGGGAAGGGGGCTTCAATCAGCCCCAGCATTTT.

This chain uses TRBV5-1 with TRBJ2-1; TRBD1 is a possible D gene (6 bases). V was trimmed by 4 bases and J by 1 base, leaving 12 bases between them. CDR1 is SGHRS, CDR2 YFSETQ, per germline. The CDR3 length is 15 residues. CDR3 protein: CASSPRGSSYNEQFF. CDR3 in DNA: TGCGCCAGCAGCCCCAGGGGTTCATCCTACAATGAGCAGTTCTTC.

This clone appeared once. The rearrangement uses TRBV19 and TRBJ1-2; D is ambiguous. V lost 6 bases, J lost 8 bases, and 16 bases lay in between. The CDR3 is 13 residues long. CDR1 and CDR2 (germline): LNHDA, SQIVND (reference sequence). The CDR3 reads CASSPDATRGYTF. For the CDR3, the DNA is TGTGCCAGTAGCCCGGACGCCACGAGAGGCTACACCTTC.

The rearrangement links TRBV10-3 to TRBJ1-5; D gene unclear. This CDR3 has 13 amino acids. Deletions cut 6 bases from V and 1 base from J, with 7 bases between. CDR1 is ENHRY, CDR2 SYGVKD, per germline. The CDR3 DNA reads TGTGCCATCAGGGATGGAAGCAATCAGCCCCAGCATTTT. Its protein product is CAIRDGSNQPQHF.

The chain carries TRBV28 and TRBJ2-7; perhaps TRBD1 as D (6 bases). The CDR3 spans 14 residues. V lost 3 bases and J lost 4, with 13 bases in between. Looked up from germline, CDR1 is MDHEN and CDR2 is SYDVKM. The CDR3 bases are TGTGCCAGCAGTTTGATCCCACAGGGATACGAGCAGTACTTC. Residues: CASSLIPQGYEQYF.

The gene calls are TRBV7-9 and TRBJ1-4; D not resolved. The V end lost 6 bases, the J end lost 1 base, and 12 bases lay between the germline ends. CDR3 length: 15 amino acids. Germline-derived CDR1 and CDR2 are SEHNR and FQNEAQ (reference sequence). In DNA form, the CDR3 reads TGTGCCAGCAGTGCGAGGGAGCTAACTAATGAAAAACTGTTTTTT. Amino acids: CASSARELTNEKLFF. The full variable domain, its missing parts supplied by reference TRBV7-9 and TRBJ1-4, is DTGVSQNPRHKITKRGQNVTFRCDPISEHNRLYWYRQTLGQGPEFLTYFQNEAQLEKSRLLSDRFSAERPKGSFSTLEIQRTEQGDSAMYLCASSARELTNEKLFFGSGTQLSVL.

The V gene is TRBV28, the J gene TRBJ1-6; TRBD1 aligns across 8 bases. The CDR3 is 14 amino acids. J lost 8 bases, V lost 4 bases, and 4 bases had no gene match. Per germline, CDR1 MDHEN and CDR2 SYDVKM. The CDR3 loop reads CASSSGGGHSPLHF. CDR3 bases: TGTGCCAGCAGTTCAGGGGGCGGTCATTCACCCCTCCACTTT.

This CDR3 is CASSSSGGKQETQYF. Here the CDR3 DNA reads TGTGCCAGCAGCTCTAGCGGGGGGAAACAAGAGACCCAGTACTTC. The rearrangement uses TRBV7-3 and TRBJ2-5; 11 bases match TRBD2. V lost 4 bases to trimming and J lost 2 bases; unmatched junction nucleotides: 3. This CDR3 comprises 15 residues. CDR1 SGHTA and CDR2 FQGTGA come from the germline V gene.

V usage is TRBV7-9 and J usage is TRBJ1-4, with D perhaps matching TRBD1 (6 bases). With 5 bases removed from V and 1 base from J, the gap between germline ends came to 8 bases. Germline V gives CDR1 SEHNR, CDR2 FQNEAQ (reference sequence). This CDR3 is 14 amino acids long. The DNA for the CDR3 is TGTGCCAGCAGCCAAGGGGGAACTAATGAAAAACTGTTTTTT. This sequence encodes CASSQGGTNEKLFF.

In nucleotides, the CDR3 is TGCGCCAGCACCAGGACAGGGACTTCACCCCTCCACTTT. Its protein product is CASTRTGTSPLHF. J is TRBJ1-6 and V is TRBV5-1; 8 nucleotides align to TRBD1. Trimming cost V 6 bases and J 9 bases; bases outside gene matches: 5. The CDR3 consists of 13 residues. CDR1 SGHRS and CDR2 YFSETQ come from the germline V gene.

The V gene is TRBV5-5, the J gene TRBJ1-3; a weak D match, TRBD1 (5 bases). The V gene lost 0 bases and the J gene lost 5 bases, with 9 bases spanning the gap. Germline assignment: CDR1 SGHKS and CDR2 YYEKEE (reference sequence). The CDR3 length is 14 residues. This CDR3 is CASSLEEGRNTIYF. CDR3 nucleotide sequence: TGTGCCAGCAGCTTGGAAGAGGGGAGAAACACCATATATTTT.

The rearrangement links TRBV4-3 to TRBJ2-5, with D tentatively TRBD2 (6 bases). CDR3 length: 12 amino acids. V was pared by 3 bases and J by 5 bases, with 7 bases between. CDR1 is LGHNA and CDR2 is YSLEER in the germline V gene. As DNA, the CDR3 is TGCGCCAGCAGCCAGGAGGGGGAGACCCAGTACTTC. This translates into CASSQEGETQYF.

The chain employs TRBV7-3 and TRBJ2-1; D call uncertain. Deletions cut 7 bases from V and 6 bases from J, with 13 bases between. The CDR3 has 13 amino acids. The germline gives CDR1 SGHTA, CDR2 FQGTGA. The CDR3 coding sequence is TGTGCCAGCAACCCCCCTTTAAGCAATGAGCAGTTCTTC. Translation: CASNPPLSNEQFF.

The chain is built from TRBV19 and TRBJ2-2; D gene ambiguous. Germline values: CDR1 LNHDA, CDR2 SQIVND (reference sequence). Trimming took off 2 bases at V and 6 bases at J, with 10 bases between the two ends. CDR3 length: 14 residues. CDR3 sequence (DNA): TGTGCCAGTAGTATATCTACAGTGGCCGGGGAGCTGTTTTTT. Translated, it gives CASSISTVAGELFF.

The chain couples TRBV6-5 to TRBJ2-3; D is possibly TRBD1 (6 bases). Germline CDR1 and CDR2: MNHEY and SVGAGI. CDR3 size: 15 residues. V dropped 7 bases and J dropped 2 bases, with 16 bases sitting between them. The CDR3 sequence is CASTQQGSATDTQYF. CDR3 nucleotides: TGTGCCAGCACCCAACAGGGCTCCGCCACAGATACGCAGTATTTT.

This chain uses TRBV4-1 with TRBJ2-7; unclear D gene. V shed 0 bases and J shed 2 bases, with 5 bases lying between them. The CDR3 contains 13 residues. CDR1 is MGHRA, CDR2 YSYEKL, per germline. CDR3 bases: TGCGCCAGCAGCCAAGAGGGCACCTACGAGCAGTACTTC. Residues: CASSQEGTYEQYF.

This chain uses TRBV4-1 with TRBJ2-3; 9 bases match TRBD1. The germline CDR1 and CDR2 sequences are MGHRA and YSYEKL. The ends lost 3 bases at V and 5 bases at J; junction bases unmatched: 6. The length of the CDR3 is 15 residues. The CDR3 region has the DNA TGCGCCAGCAGCCAGGGGGACAGGGTTGTAGATACGCAGTATTTT. As protein: CASSQGDRVVDTQYF.

This clone was seen a single time. Other DNA variants within this sample encode the same CDR3. The rearrangement joins TRBV5-1 to TRBJ1-1, with TRBD1 matching 8 bases. The CDR3 covers 15 residues. The germline gives CDR1 SGHRS, CDR2 YFSETQ. V lost 4 bases to trimming and J lost 3 bases; unmatched junction nucleotides: 8. The CDR3 is CASSAGTGSYTEAFF. For the CDR3, the DNA is TGCGCCAGCAGCGCCGGGACAGGAAGTTACACTGAAGCTTTCTTT.

This clone was counted a few times. The chain is built from TRBV4-3 and TRBJ2-5; TRBD2 matches 9 bases. The CDR3 spans 16 residues. Trimming took 0 bases from V and 5 from J; bases not matched to a gene: 7. CDR1 and CDR2 from the germline V gene are LGHNA and YSLEER. CDR3 region: CASSQDESGGRETQYF. In nucleotides, the CDR3 is TGCGCCAGCAGCCAAGACGAAAGCGGGGGGAGGGAGACCCAGTACTTC.

V gene TRBV5-5 combines with J gene TRBJ1-2, with 8 positions matching TRBD1. The germline CDR1 and CDR2 sequences are SGHKS and YYEKEE (reference sequence). V was clipped by 6 bases and J by 3 bases; unmatched bases: 7. The CDR3 is 14 amino acids. The CDR3 coding sequence is TGTGCCAGCATAAGACAGGGGACCGACTATGGCTACACCTTC. It codes for CASIRQGTDYGYTF. The full variable domain, completed using reference TRBV5-5 and TRBJ1-2, is DAGVTQSPTHLIKTRGQQVTLRCSPISGHKSVSWYQQVLGQGPQFIFQYYEKEERGRGNFPDRFSARQFPNYSSELNVNALLLGDSALYLCASIRQGTDYGYTFGSGTRLTVV.

V gene TRBV5-4 combines with J gene TRBJ1-2; 12 nucleotides agree with TRBD1. Germline CDR1 reads SGHNT; CDR2 reads YYREEE (reference sequence). The CDR3 has 14 amino acids. V shed 6 bases, J shed 8 bases, and the junction held 8 bases outside the gene matches. CDR3 DNA: TGTGCCAGCACCTCGGGACAGGGGGCAGGCGGCTACACCTTC. Translation gives CASTSGQGAGGYTF.

The rearrangement joins TRBV5-5 to TRBJ1-1; D perhaps matches TRBD1 (6 bases). CDR3 length: 14 residues. Trimming took off 3 bases at V and 2 bases at J, with 11 bases between the two ends. CDR1 SGHKS and CDR2 YYEKEE come from the germline V gene (reference sequence). The CDR3: CASSWAGANTEAFF. The DNA for the CDR3 is TGTGCCAGCAGCTGGGCGGGGGCTAACACTGAAGCTTTCTTT.

J is TRBJ2-4 and V is TRBV18; 11 nucleotides match TRBD2. CDR1 and CDR2 (germline): KGHSH, LQKENI. The V and J ends lost 6 bases and 7 bases, in that order; junction bases with no gene match: 17. The CDR3 runs to 18 residues. CDR3 sequence (DNA): TGTGCCAGCTCGCCCGGGACTAGCGGCACGGGCCGGGCGAACATTCAGTACTTC. This encodes CASSPGTSGTGRANIQYF. Combining the CDR3 with reference TRBV18 and TRBJ2-4 gives the whole variable domain NAGVMQNPRHLVRRRGQEARLRCSPMKGHSHVYWYRQLPEEGLKFMVYLQKENIIDESGMPKERFSAEFPKEGPSILRIQQVVRGDSAAYFCASSPGTSGTGRANIQYFGAGTRLSVL.

This chain connects TRBV23-1 to TRBJ1-1; 10 nucleotides match TRBD1. TRBV23-1 is given ORF status, its function remaining uncertain. The CDR3 covers 18 residues. After removal of 3 bases from V and 0 bases from J, the junction contained 10 bases not matched to a gene. Here the CDR3 DNA reads TGCGCCAGCAGTCATCCGGGACAGGGGACAGACATGAACACTGAAGCTTTCTTT. It yields the protein CASSHPGQGTDMNTEAFF.

This chain joins TRBV12-3 or TRBV12-4 and TRBJ1-3; 7 bases line up with TRBD1. J gave up 3 bases and V 7 bases, and 3 bases lay outside the gene matches. CDR3 length: 13 amino acids. The CDR3 sequence is CASKAGGGNTIYF. The CDR3 DNA is TGTGCCAGCAAGGCAGGGGGTGGAAACACCATATATTTT.

V and J are TRBV5-4 and TRBJ2-3; tentatively, D is TRBD2 (6 bases). Germline V gene data show CDR1 as SGHNT and CDR2 as YYREEE (reference sequence). The V end lost 2 bases, the J end lost 1 base, and 17 bases lay between the germline ends. The CDR3 is 17 residues long. In DNA form, the CDR3 reads TGTGCCAGCAGCTTTAGTACCCGGTGGGGGGGCACAGATACGCAGTATTTT. Translated, it gives CASSFSTRWGGTDTQYF.